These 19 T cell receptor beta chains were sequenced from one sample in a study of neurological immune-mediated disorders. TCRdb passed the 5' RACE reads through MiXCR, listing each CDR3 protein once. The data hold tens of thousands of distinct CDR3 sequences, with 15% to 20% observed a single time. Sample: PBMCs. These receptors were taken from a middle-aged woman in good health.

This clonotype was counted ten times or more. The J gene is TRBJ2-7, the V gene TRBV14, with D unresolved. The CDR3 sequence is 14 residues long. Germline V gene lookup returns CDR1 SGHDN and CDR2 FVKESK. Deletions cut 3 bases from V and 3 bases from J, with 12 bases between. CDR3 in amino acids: CASSQFRRIYEQYF. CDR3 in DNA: TGTGCCAGCAGCCAGTTTCGCAGAATCTACGAGCAGTACTTC. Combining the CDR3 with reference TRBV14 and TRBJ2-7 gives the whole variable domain EAGVTQFPSHSVIEKGQTVTLRCDPISGHDNLYWYRRVMGKEIKFLLHFVKESKQDESGMPNNRFLAERTGGTYSTLKVQPAELEDSGVYFCASSQFRRIYEQYFGPGTRLTVT.

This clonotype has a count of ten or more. CDR3 region: CASSPNGRWGLLETQYF. CDR3 nucleotide sequence: TGTGCCAGCTCACCGAACGGACGCTGGGGGCTGTTGGAGACCCAGTACTTC. The chain is built from TRBV18 and TRBJ2-5; D might be TRBD1 (6 bases). Trimming left V 3 bases short and J 5 bases short, with 22 bases between. CDR3 length: 17 residues. CDR1 is KGHSH and CDR2 is LQKENI in the germline V gene.

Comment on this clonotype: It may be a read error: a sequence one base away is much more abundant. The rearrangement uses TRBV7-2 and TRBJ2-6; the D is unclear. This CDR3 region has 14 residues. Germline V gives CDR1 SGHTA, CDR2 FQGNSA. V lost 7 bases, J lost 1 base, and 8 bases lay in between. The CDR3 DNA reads TGTGCCAGCATATGGGATTCTGGGGCCAACGTCCTGACTTTC. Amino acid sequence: CASIWDSGANVLTF.

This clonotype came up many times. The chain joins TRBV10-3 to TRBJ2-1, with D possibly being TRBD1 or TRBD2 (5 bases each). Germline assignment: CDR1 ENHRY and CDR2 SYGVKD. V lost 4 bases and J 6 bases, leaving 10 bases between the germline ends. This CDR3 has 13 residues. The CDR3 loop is CAISGGEPNEQFF. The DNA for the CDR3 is TGTGCCATCAGTGGAGGGGAACCCAATGAGCAGTTCTTC.

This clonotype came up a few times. This CDR3 reads CSARDPSILAGGTDQETQYF. CDR3 nucleotides: TGCAGTGCTAGAGATCCTAGTATATTAGCGGGGGGCACGGACCAAGAGACCCAGTACTTC. J is TRBJ2-5 and V is TRBV20-1; 10 bases align to TRBD2. The CDR3 extends over 20 amino acids. Trimming took 0 bases from V and 0 from J; bases not matched to a gene: 16. CDR1 is DFQATT and CDR2 is SNEGSKA in the germline V gene (reference sequence).

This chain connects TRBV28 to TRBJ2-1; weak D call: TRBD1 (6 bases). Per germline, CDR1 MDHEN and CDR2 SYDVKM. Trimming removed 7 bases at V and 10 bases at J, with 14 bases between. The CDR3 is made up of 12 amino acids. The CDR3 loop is CASTLQGTEQFF. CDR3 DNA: TGTGCCAGCACGTTGCAGGGGACGGAGCAGTTCTTC.

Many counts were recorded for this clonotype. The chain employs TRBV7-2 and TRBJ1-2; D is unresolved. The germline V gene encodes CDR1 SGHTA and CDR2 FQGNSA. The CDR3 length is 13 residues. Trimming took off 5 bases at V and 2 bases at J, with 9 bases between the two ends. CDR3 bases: TGTGCCAGCAGCGCAAGCCTAAACTATGGCTACACCTTC. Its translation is CASSASLNYGYTF.

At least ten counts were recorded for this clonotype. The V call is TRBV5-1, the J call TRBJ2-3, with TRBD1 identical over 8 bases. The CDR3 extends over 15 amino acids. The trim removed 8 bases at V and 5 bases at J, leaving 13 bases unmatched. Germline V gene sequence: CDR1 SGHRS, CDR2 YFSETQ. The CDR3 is CASHPDRAVGDTQYF. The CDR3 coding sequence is TGCGCCAGTCACCCGGACAGGGCAGTCGGAGATACGCAGTATTTT.

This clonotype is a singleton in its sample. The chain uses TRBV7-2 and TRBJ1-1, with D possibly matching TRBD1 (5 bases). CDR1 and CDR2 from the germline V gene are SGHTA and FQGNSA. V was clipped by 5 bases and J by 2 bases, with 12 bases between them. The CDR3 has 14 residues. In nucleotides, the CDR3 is TGTGCCAGCAGCATCCCGGGACGAAACACTGAAGCTTTCTTT. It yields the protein CASSIPGRNTEAFF.

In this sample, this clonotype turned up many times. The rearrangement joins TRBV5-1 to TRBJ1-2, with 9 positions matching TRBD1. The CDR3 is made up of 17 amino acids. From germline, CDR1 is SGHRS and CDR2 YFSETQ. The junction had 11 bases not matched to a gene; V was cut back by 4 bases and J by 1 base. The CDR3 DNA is TGCGCCAGCAGCGGAGGAACCGGGACAGGGAATAACTATGGCTACACCTTC. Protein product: CASSGGTGTGNNYGYTF.

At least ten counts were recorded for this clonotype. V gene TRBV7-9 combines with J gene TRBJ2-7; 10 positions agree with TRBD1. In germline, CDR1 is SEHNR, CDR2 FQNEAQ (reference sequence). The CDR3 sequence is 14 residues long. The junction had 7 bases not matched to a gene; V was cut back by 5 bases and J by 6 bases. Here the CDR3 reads CASSDRGREIEQYF. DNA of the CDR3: TGTGCCAGCAGCGACAGGGGGCGCGAAATCGAGCAGTACTTC.

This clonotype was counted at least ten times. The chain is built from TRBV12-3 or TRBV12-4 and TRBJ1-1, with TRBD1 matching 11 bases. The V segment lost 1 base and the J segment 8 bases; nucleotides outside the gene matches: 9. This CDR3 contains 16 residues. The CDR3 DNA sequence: TGTGCCAGCAGTTTAGGGGGACAGGGGGGGTCAACCGAAGCTTTCTTT. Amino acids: CASSLGGQGGSTEAFF.

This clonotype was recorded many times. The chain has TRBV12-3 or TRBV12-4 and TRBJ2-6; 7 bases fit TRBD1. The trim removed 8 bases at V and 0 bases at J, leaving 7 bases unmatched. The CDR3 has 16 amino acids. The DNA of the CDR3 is TGTGCCAGCGGAGGACAGGCGCGCTCTGGGGCCAACGTCCTGACTTTC. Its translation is CASGGQARSGANVLTF.

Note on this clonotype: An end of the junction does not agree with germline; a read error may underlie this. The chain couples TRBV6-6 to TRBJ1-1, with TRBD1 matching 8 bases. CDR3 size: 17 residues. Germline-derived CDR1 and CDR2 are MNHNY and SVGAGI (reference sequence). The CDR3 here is CDSSSLRTGWVEIEAFF. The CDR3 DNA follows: TGTGACAGCAGCTCGCTGCGGACAGGGTGGGTTGAAATTGAAGCTTTCTTT.

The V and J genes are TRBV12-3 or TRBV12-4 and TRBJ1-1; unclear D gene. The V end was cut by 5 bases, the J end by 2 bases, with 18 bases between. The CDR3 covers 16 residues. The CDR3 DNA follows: TGTGCCAGCAGTCCCCGTTCTAGATACCAAAACACTGAAGCTTTCTTT. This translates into CASSPRSRYQNTEAFF.

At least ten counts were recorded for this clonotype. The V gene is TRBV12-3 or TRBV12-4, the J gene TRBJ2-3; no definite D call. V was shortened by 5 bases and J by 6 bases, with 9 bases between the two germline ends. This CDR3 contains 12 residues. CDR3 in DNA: TGTGCCAGCAGTCGGCGTGGCGATACGCAGTATTTT. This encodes CASSRRGDTQYF.

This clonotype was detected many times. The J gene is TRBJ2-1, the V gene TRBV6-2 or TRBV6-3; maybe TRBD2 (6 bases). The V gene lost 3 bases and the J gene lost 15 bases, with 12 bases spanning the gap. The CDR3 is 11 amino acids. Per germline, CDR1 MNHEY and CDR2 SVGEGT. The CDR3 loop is CASSYVGGRFF. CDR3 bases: TGTGCCAGCAGTTATGTGGGGGGAAGGTTCTTC.

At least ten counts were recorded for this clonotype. The CDR3 DNA sequence: TGTGCCAGCAGCTTGACTAGGGAGGGAGAGCAGTTCTTC. Its translation is CASSLTREGEQFF. This sequence joins TRBV4-2 and TRBJ2-1, with 7 bases aligning to TRBD2. V shed 5 bases and J 10 bases; nucleotides not matched to a gene: 8. This CDR3 is built from 13 residues. Germline V gene data show CDR1 as LGHNA and CDR2 as YNFKEQ.

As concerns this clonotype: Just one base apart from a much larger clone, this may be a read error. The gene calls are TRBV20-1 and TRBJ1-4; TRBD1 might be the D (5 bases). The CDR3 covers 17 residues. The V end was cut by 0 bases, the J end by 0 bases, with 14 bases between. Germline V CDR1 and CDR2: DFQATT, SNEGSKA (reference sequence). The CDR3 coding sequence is TGCAGTGCTAGAGATCTAAGGGGAGTCGCAACTAATGAAAAACTGTTTTTT. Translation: CSARDLRGVATNEKLFF.